A selection of T cell receptor beta chains follows, all from one sample in a study of T cell responses to AZD1222 COVID-19 vaccine. Sequencing was performed with immunoSEQ multiplex PCR; in TCRdb, only in-frame clones are kept and a portion is missing. The table records 90,000 to 120,000 clones, approximately 96% of them present only once. The sample was peripheral blood, taken on day 0 of AZD1222 vaccination. The source of these receptors is an adult in good health. Both conserved end residues are part of each CDR3. A D gene is named only where the DNA matches it firmly. Clone size is stated in some rows and not others, as once, few, many or a class when expanded.

cdr3_aa,cdr3_nt,d_call,j_call,clone_size,v_call
CASSLDHSRTGNRPLHF,TGTGCCAGCAGTTTGGACCACTCCCGGACAGGCAACAGGCCCCTCCACTTT,TRBD1,TRBJ1-6,NA,TRBV27
CASRPGGGINQPQHF,TGTGCCAGCAGGCCCGGTGGAGGGATCAATCAGCCCCAGCATTTT,NA,TRBJ1-5,NA,TRBV25-1
CASRGRGRGHNQPQHF,TGTGCCAGCAGAGGGAGGGGCAGGGGGCACAATCAGCCCCAGCATTTT,NA,TRBJ1-5,NA,TRBV21-1
CASSPRTPSNQPQHF,TGTGCCAGCAGCCCCCGGACACCTAGCAATCAGCCCCAGCATTTT,NA,TRBJ1-5,NA,TRBV5-5
CASSLEGTWSGYTF,TGTGCCAGCAGCTTAGAGGGGACTTGGAGTGGCTACACCTTC,NA,TRBJ1-2,NA,TRBV7-9
CASSLDPGPKADTQYF,TGTGCCAGCAGCTTGGACCCGGGACCCAAGGCTGATACGCAGTATTTT,NA,TRBJ2-3,NA,TRBV5-4
CASSPSNQPQHF,TGTGCCAGCAGTCCGAGCAATCAGCCCCAGCATTTT,NA,TRBJ1-5,once,TRBV28
CASSDGGRANTEAFF,TGTGCCAGCAGTGATGGGGGCAGGGCGAACACTGAAGCTTTCTTT,NA,TRBJ1-1,NA,TRBV25-1
CSVEAGLAGAGNEQFF,TGCAGCGTTGAAGCGGGACTAGCGGGAGCGGGGAATGAGCAGTTCTTC,TRBD2,TRBJ2-1,NA,TRBV29-1
CASSPFSGAGLEQYF,TGTGCCAGCTCACCGTTTTCGGGAGCTGGTCTCGAGCAGTACTTC,NA,TRBJ2-7,NA,TRBV18
CASIKPMGGVKGNTEAFF,TGTGCCAGCATTAAACCAATGGGGGGAGTAAAGGGAAACACTGAAGCTTTCTTT,NA,TRBJ1-1,NA,TRBV3-1/TRBV3-2
CASSPSRFQQDNEQFF,TGCGCCAGCAGCCCCAGTCGGTTTCAGCAGGACAATGAGCAGTTCTTC,NA,TRBJ2-1,few,TRBV4-3
CASSNLRRTGYMNTEAFF,TGTGCCAGCAGTAACCTAAGAAGGACAGGTTACATGAACACTGAAGCTTTCTTT,TRBD1,TRBJ1-1,NA,TRBV6-2/TRBV6-3
CSVAGTSGSQQYF,TGCAGCGTAGCCGGGACTAGCGGGAGTCAGCAGTACTTC,TRBD2,TRBJ2-7,NA,TRBV29-1
CASSGTSSSYNEQFF,TGTGCCAGCAGCGGGACTAGCAGTTCCTACAATGAGCAGTTCTTC,TRBD2,TRBJ2-1,NA,TRBV9
CASSNSWASGPRYEQYF,TGTGCCAGCAGCAACTCGTGGGCTAGCGGACCCCGATACGAGCAGTACTTC,TRBD2,TRBJ2-7,NA,TRBV5-6
CARRGGFTTDTQYF,TGTGCCAGGAGAGGGGGCTTTACGACAGATACGCAGTATTTT,TRBD1,TRBJ2-3,NA,TRBV6-4
CASSGGNQPQHF,TGTGCCAGCAGTGGAGGCAATCAGCCCCAGCATTTT,NA,TRBJ1-5,NA,TRBV2
CASSEGRGGLPQHF,TGTGCCAGCAGTGAGGGGCGCGGGGGGCTGCCCCAGCATTTT,NA,TRBJ1-5,NA,TRBV6-1
CSVGIGLGETQYF,TGCAGCGTTGGAATAGGCCTCGGGGAGACCCAGTACTTC,NA,TRBJ2-5,once,TRBV29-1
CASSPRGRATEAFF,TGTGCCAGCAGTCCTCGGGGCAGGGCCACTGAAGCTTTCTTT,NA,TRBJ1-1,NA,TRBV6-5
CASSSGVKYNEQFF,TGTGCCAGCAGTTCCGGGGTTAAATACAATGAGCAGTTCTTC,NA,TRBJ2-1,NA,TRBV27
CASSGYWGLGETQYF,TGTGCCAGCAGCGGGTACTGGGGCCTGGGGGAGACCCAGTACTTC,NA,TRBJ2-5,NA,TRBV9
CASKVTGGAEKLFF,TGTGCCAGCAAGGTGACAGGGGGCGCGGAAAAACTGTTTTTT,TRBD1,TRBJ1-4,NA,TRBV6-5
CASSPPVGGRNTIYF,TGTGCCAGCAGTCCACCGGTCGGGGGTAGAAACACCATATATTTT,NA,TRBJ1-3,NA,TRBV28
CASRVGGSGNTIYF,TGTGCCAGCAGGGTTGGGGGGTCTGGAAACACCATATATTTT,NA,TRBJ1-3,NA,TRBV13